The 12 T cell receptor beta chains presented below share a single source sample, sequenced in a study of control samples from healthy donors and cancer patients. Method: immunoSEQ multiplex PCR; TCRdb's copy keeps in-frame clones and lacks some. The table lists around 58,000 clones, roughly 90% of them singletons, with 3.8% in the top ten. Sequencing used blood. These receptors all come from a man aged 50 to 59 in good health.

The chain has TRBV25-1 and TRBJ1-4; possible D gene TRBD1, 5 bases. CDR1 and CDR2 from the germline V gene are MGHDK and SYGVNS. Deletions cut 3 bases from V and 8 bases from J, with 13 bases between. The CDR3 extends over 14 amino acids. The CDR3 coding sequence is TGTGCCAGCAGTGAGAGGTTCAGGGAAGAAAAACTGTTTTTT. Translating it yields CASSERFREEKLFF.

This clone was seen only once. The rearrangement links TRBV25-1 to TRBJ1-2; tentatively, D is TRBD1 (5 bases). There are 16 residues in the CDR3. V gave up 3 bases and J gave up 2 bases, with 16 bases separating them. Germline assignment: CDR1 MGHDK and CDR2 SYGVNS. CDR3 amino acids: CASSDYSGQVNYGYTF. CDR3 DNA: TGTGCCAGCAGTGATTACTCAGGACAAGTAAACTATGGCTACACCTTC.

The chain has TRBV28 and TRBJ2-3; no clear D. The CDR3 is made up of 14 amino acids. V gave up 9 bases and J gave up 0 bases, with 13 bases separating them. Per the germline V gene, CDR1 is MDHEN and CDR2 is SYDVKM. The CDR3 sequence is CASGSVGSTDTQYF. The CDR3 DNA reads as TGTGCCAGTGGATCGGTTGGGAGCACAGATACGCAGTATTTT.

The gene calls are TRBV28 and TRBJ1-3; 8 bases line up with TRBD1. The CDR3 runs to 17 residues. Trimming took 4 bases from V and 4 from J; bases not matched to a gene: 12. Germline-derived CDR1 and CDR2 are MDHEN and SYDVKM. The CDR3 nucleotides read TGTGCCAGCAGTTCCGACAGGCAGGGGGCAAGGGGAAACACCATATATTTT. Translated: CASSSDRQGARGNTIYF.

V gene TRBV5-1 combines with J gene TRBJ1-1; D may be TRBD1 (5 bases). This CDR3 contains 15 residues. Trimming stripped 2 bases from V and 0 bases from J, with 11 bases between. Germline CDR1 is SGHRS and CDR2 is YFSETQ. Written as DNA, the CDR3 is TGCGCCAGCAGCTTTGAGGGGACCGTGAACACTGAAGCTTTCTTT. This sequence encodes CASSFEGTVNTEAFF.

This clone was recorded once. The chain recombines TRBV3-1 (or the pseudogene TRBV3-2) with TRBJ1-2; TRBD1 might be the D (5 bases). Germline V gene data show CDR1 as LGHDT and CDR2 as YNNKEL (reference sequence). V lost 0 bases to trimming and J lost 4 bases, with 15 bases between them. This CDR3 comprises 16 residues. The CDR3 DNA reads TGTGCCAGCAGCCAAGATTTTGTTGGGGGTGGCTATGGCTACACCTTC. Protein: CASSQDFVGGGYGYTF.

The V and J genes are TRBV27 and TRBJ2-4; 9 bases map to TRBD1. V gave up 3 bases and J gave up 9 bases; unmatched junction bases: 6. Germline CDR1 MNHEY, CDR2 SMNVEV (reference sequence). The length of the CDR3 is 14 residues. The CDR3, as DNA: TGTGCCAGCAGTTTCTCGGGACAGGGACCCATTCAGTACTTC. This encodes CASSFSGQGPIQYF.

The J gene is TRBJ1-4, the V gene TRBV5-1, with D possibly matching TRBD1 (5 bases). This CDR3 contains 15 residues. Trimming cost V 0 bases and J 6 bases, with 12 bases left between them. Germline CDR1 reads SGHRS; CDR2 reads YFSETQ. The CDR3, as DNA: TGCGCCAGCAGCTTGGACCAGGGAGTAGATGAAAAACTGTTTTTT. Translation: CASSLDQGVDEKLFF.

This rearrangement joins TRBV11-3 to TRBJ2-1; D remains ambiguous. The ends were cut back, 0 bases at V and 9 bases at J, with 9 bases in the middle. The CDR3 extends over 13 amino acids. In germline, CDR1 is SGHNT, CDR2 YENEEA. CDR3 DNA sequence: TGTGCCAGCAGCTTAGATAGGGTTACTGAGCAGTTCTTC. This encodes CASSLDRVTEQFF.

V gene TRBV28 combines with J gene TRBJ1-1; TRBD1 might be the D (5 bases). CDR1 and CDR2 from the germline V gene are MDHEN and SYDVKM. This CDR3 is built from 15 residues. V shed 7 bases and J shed 5 bases, with 20 bases lying between them. CDR3 residues: CASIGVWEGRTEAFF. The CDR3 DNA is TGTGCCAGCATAGGGGTATGGGAGGGGAGGACTGAAGCTTTCTTT.

The chain combines TRBV30 with TRBJ1-4; D is unresolved. Germline values: CDR1 GTSNPN, CDR2 SVGIG (reference sequence). The CDR3 loop spans 14 amino acids. The V end was cut by 3 bases, the J end by 4 bases, with 12 bases between. The DNA for the CDR3 is TGTGCCTGGAGCTTGGAGTGGGGTAATGAAAAACTGTTTTTT. This gives the protein CAWSLEWGNEKLFF. The whole variable domain, filled in from reference TRBV30 and TRBJ1-4, reads SQTIHQWPATLVQPVGSPLSLECTVEGTSNPNLYWYRQAAGRGLQLLFYSVGIGQISSEVPQNLSASRPQDRQFILSSKKLLLSDSGFYLCAWSLEWGNEKLFFGSGTQLSVL.

The chain is built from TRBV19 and TRBJ1-4; weak D call: TRBD1 (5 bases). The length of the CDR3 is 15 residues. The germline gives CDR1 LNHDA, CDR2 SQIVND (reference sequence). The germline V and J ends were trimmed by 5 bases and 2 bases, with 12 bases remaining between them. CDR3 in amino acids: CASSQGAGTNEKLFF. In nucleotides, the CDR3 is TGTGCCAGTAGTCAAGGGGCAGGCACTAATGAAAAACTGTTTTTT.